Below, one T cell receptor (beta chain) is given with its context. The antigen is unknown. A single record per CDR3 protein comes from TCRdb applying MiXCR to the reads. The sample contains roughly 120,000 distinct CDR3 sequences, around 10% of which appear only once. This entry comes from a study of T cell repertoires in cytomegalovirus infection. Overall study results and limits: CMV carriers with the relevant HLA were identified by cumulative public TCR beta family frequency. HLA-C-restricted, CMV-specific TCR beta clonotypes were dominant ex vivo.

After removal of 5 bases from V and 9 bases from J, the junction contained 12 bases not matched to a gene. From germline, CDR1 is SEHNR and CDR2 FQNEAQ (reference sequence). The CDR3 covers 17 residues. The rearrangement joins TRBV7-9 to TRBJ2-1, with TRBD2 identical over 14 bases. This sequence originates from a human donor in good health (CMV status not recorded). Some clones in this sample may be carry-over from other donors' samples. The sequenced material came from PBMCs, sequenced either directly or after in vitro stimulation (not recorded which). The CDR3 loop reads CASSGTGTSGSIGEQFF. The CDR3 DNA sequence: TGTGCCAGCAGCGGGACCGGGACTAGCGGGAGCATTGGTGAGCAGTTCTTC.